The 16 T cell receptor beta chains in this list originate from one sample, sequenced in a study of graft-versus-host responses after intestinal transplantation. Their recognized antigens are unknown. Profiling relied on immunoSEQ multiplex PCR, and the TCRdb table lists in-frame clones only, not all of them. The sample lists around 88,000 clones, under 95% occurring once. The material sequenced was unstimulated CD8+ T cells sorted from spleen or lymph node cells, taken before transplant. These receptors were collected from a human donor who was the organ donor for an intestinal transplant.

DNA of the CDR3: TGTGCCAGCAGTGACTACAGGGGGTATAGAGAAAAACTGTTTTTT. Its translation is CASSDYRGYREKLFF. The V gene is TRBV6-4, the J gene TRBJ1-4; 8 nucleotides align to TRBD1. V dropped 1 base and J dropped 8; count of bases not matched to a gene: 6. The length of the CDR3 is 15 residues. CDR1 and CDR2 (germline): MRHNA, SNTAGT.

This clone was found a few times. The chain employs TRBV7-2 and TRBJ2-1; D might be TRBD1 (6 bases). Germline V CDR1 and CDR2: SGHTA, FQGNSA. The CDR3 totals 18 residues. Trimming left V 1 base short and J 6 bases short, with 22 bases between. The CDR3 nucleotides are TGTGCCAGCAGCTTAGAGGGGGTCGGTGGACCCTCGGTCAATGAGCAGTTCTTC. Residues: CASSLEGVGGPSVNEQFF. Full variable domain (rest looked up from reference TRBV7-2 and TRBJ2-1): GAGVSQSPSNKVTEKGKDVELRCDPISGHTALYWYRQSLGQGLEFLIYFQGNSAPDKSGLPSDRFSAERTGGSVSTLTIQRTQQEDSAVYLCASSLEGVGGPSVNEQFFGPGTRLTVL.

The chain employs TRBV7-2 and TRBJ1-1; 7 bases align to TRBD1. This CDR3 has 16 residues. After removal of 3 bases from V and 1 base from J, the junction contained 8 bases not matched to a gene. The V gene's germline CDR1 is SGHTA and CDR2 FQGNSA. The CDR3 spells CASSFSTGAGNTEAFF. The CDR3 DNA reads TGTGCCAGCAGCTTCTCAACAGGGGCTGGGAACACTGAAGCTTTCTTT.

This clone has only a few counts. CDR3 in amino acids: CASSLMAGNNQPQHF. DNA of the CDR3: TGTGCCAGCAGTTTAATGGCAGGGAACAATCAGCCCCAGCATTTT. The chain couples TRBV27 to TRBJ1-5, with TRBD1 as a possible D gene (5 bases). Germline V gene lookup returns CDR1 MNHEY and CDR2 SMNVEV (reference sequence). This CDR3 is 15 amino acids long. V was trimmed by 2 bases and J by 3 bases, leaving 11 bases between them.

The rearrangement links TRBV13 to TRBJ2-7, with TRBD1 as a possible D gene (7 bases). The CDR3 length is 14 residues. The V end lost 5 bases, the J end lost 5 bases, and 16 bases lay between the germline ends. Germline loops: CDR1 PRHDT, CDR2 FYEKMQ (reference sequence). This chain's CDR3 is CASSHRGPGDEQYF. DNA for the CDR3: TGTGCCAGCAGCCACAGGGGCCCGGGGGACGAGCAGTACTTC.

The chain joins TRBV6-4 to TRBJ2-1; 11 positions agree with TRBD1. The CDR3 is made up of 14 amino acids. Germline V gene sequence: CDR1 MRHNA, CDR2 SNTAGT. V lost 3 bases and J lost 6; bases outside the gene matches: 1. The CDR3 sequence: CASSEGTGGNEQFF. DNA for the CDR3: TGTGCCAGCAGTGAGGGGACAGGGGGCAATGAGCAGTTCTTC.

The genes are TRBV27 and TRBJ1-4; TRBD1 aligns across 7 bases. Germline trimming cut 0 bases from V and 5 bases from J; bases unmatched to any gene: 3. Germline CDR1 is MNHEY and CDR2 is SMNVEV (reference sequence). The CDR3 spans 15 residues. CDR3 region: CASSLSLTGNEKLFF. The DNA for the CDR3 is TGTGCCAGCAGTTTATCGCTGACAGGGAATGAAAAACTGTTTTTT.

The V call is TRBV7-9, the J call TRBJ1-4, with no clear D. Germline values: CDR1 SEHNR, CDR2 FQNEAQ (reference sequence). This CDR3 is built from 15 residues. V was trimmed by 3 bases and J by 0 bases, leaving 8 bases between them. CDR3 DNA: TGTGCCAGCAGCTTTGGTACAGCAACTAATGAAAAACTGTTTTTT. As protein: CASSFGTATNEKLFF.

This clone has a handful of counts. This chain uses TRBV19 with TRBJ1-2; D perhaps matches TRBD1 (5 bases). CDR1 is LNHDA and CDR2 is SQIVND in the germline V gene (reference sequence). This CDR3 has 12 amino acids. The V and J ends lost 7 bases and 5 bases respectively, with 11 bases between them. CDR3 sequence (DNA): TGTGCCAGTACAACGGACAAGTATGGCTACACCTTC. It translates to CASTTDKYGYTF. The full variable domain, completed using reference TRBV19 and TRBJ1-2, is DGGITQSPKYLFRKEGQNVTLSCEQNLNHDAMYWYRQDPGQGLRLIYYSQIVNDFQKGDIAEGYSVSREKKESFPLTVTSAQKNPTAFYLCASTTDKYGYTFGSGTRLTVV.

V is TRBV5-1 and J is TRBJ1-1; D remains unclear. CDR3 length: 13 amino acids. Germline V lookup: CDR1 SGHRS, CDR2 YFSETQ. V shed 1 base and J shed 3 bases, with 7 bases lying between them. The CDR3 nucleotides read TGCGCCAGCAGCTTGTTAGGGCACACTGAAGCTTTCTTT. This translates into CASSLLGHTEAFF.

The CDR3 nucleotides read TGCGCCAGCAGCCACGCGCTTAGCTCCTACAATGAGCAGTTCTTC. Its protein is CASSHALSSYNEQFF. J is TRBJ2-1 and V is TRBV4-1; no clear D. Germline V gene sequence: CDR1 MGHRA, CDR2 YSYEKL. The V end was cut by 3 bases, the J end by 0 bases, with 9 bases between. This CDR3 has 15 residues.

The chain recombines TRBV29-1 with TRBJ2-2, with 8 bases aligning to TRBD2. Germline V lookup: CDR1 SQVTM, CDR2 ANQGSEA. CDR3 length: 11 residues. This CDR3 reads CSGGTTGELFF. CDR3 in DNA: TGCTCGGGGGGGACCACCGGGGAGCTGTTTTTT.

This clone occurred once. The V gene is TRBV6-1, the J gene TRBJ2-1, with 9 positions matching TRBD2. V shed 2 bases, J shed 3 bases, and the junction held 5 bases outside the gene matches. Germline V lookup: CDR1 MNHNS, CDR2 SASEGT. The CDR3 has 16 residues. In nucleotides, the CDR3 is TGTGCCAGCAGTGAACTAGCGGGGTCAGACTACAATGAGCAGTTCTTC. This sequence encodes CASSELAGSDYNEQFF.

The chain carries TRBV10-2 and TRBJ1-2; D is undetermined. Trimming left V 0 bases short and J 2 bases short, with 10 bases between. Germline-derived CDR1 and CDR2 are WSHSY and SAAADI. CDR3 length equals 15 residues. The CDR3 DNA reads as TGCGCCAGCAGTGAGTCTAGGCTCCCAAACTATGGCTACACCTTC. Its protein product is CASSESRLPNYGYTF.

The chain carries TRBV4-1 and TRBJ2-7, with D maybe TRBD2 (6 bases). Germline CDR1 and CDR2: MGHRA and YSYEKL. This CDR3 has 15 amino acids. The ends were cut back, 0 bases at V and 7 bases at J, with 16 bases in the middle. CDR3: CASSQDSGTGGEQYF. The CDR3 nucleotides are TGCGCCAGCAGCCAAGATAGTGGGACCGGGGGAGAGCAGTACTTC.

Only one count was recorded for this clone. The rearrangement uses TRBV28 and TRBJ1-1, with D perhaps TRBD1 (5 bases). CDR1 and CDR2 from the germline V gene are MDHEN and SYDVKM. Trimming stripped 2 bases from V and 0 bases from J, with 19 bases between. The CDR3 sequence is 18 residues long. In DNA, the CDR3 is TGTGCCAGCAGTTTACCCGGGGCAGCTACCGAAATGAACACTGAAGCTTTCTTT. This encodes CASSLPGAATEMNTEAFF.